Listed below are T cell receptor beta chains from one sample, sequenced in a study of blood T cell repertoires in COVID-19. Some clones are missing from TCRdb's copy, which holds only in-frame ones; the method was immunoSEQ multiplex PCR. The data show some 33,000 clones, 90% seen once. The sample was peripheral blood. These receptors were taken from a man aged 70-80 years with active or convalescent COVID-19. The conserved cysteine and the conserved F or W are not part of the CDR3 here.

v_gene: TRBV19; CDR3aa: ASSGGTGLNTEAF
v_gene: TRBV5-1; CDR3aa: ASSSSPGYAEAF
v_gene: TRBV19; CDR3aa: ASSTEQGGTEAF
v_gene: TRBV27; CDR3aa: ASSLQVYNSPLH
v_gene: TRBV27; CDR3aa: ASSFRDRAVLT
v_gene: TRBV9; CDR3aa: ASSADRTGVYEQY
v_gene: TRBV7-7; CDR3aa: ASSSTQGALLGTEAF
v_gene: TRBV5-1; CDR3aa: ASSVQGAANTGELF
v_gene: TRBV27; CDR3aa: ASRGRGHQPQH
v_gene: TRBV9; CDR3aa: ASSVAVQTGSNEQF
v_gene: TRBV5-1; CDR3aa: ASSSDSISYNEQF
v_gene: TRBV5-4; CDR3aa: ASSSQGRVEAF
v_gene: TRBV9; CDR3aa: ASSPQPLAGGPNGELF
v_gene: TRBV7-3; CDR3aa: ASSSPGLATHNEQF
v_gene: TRBV24-1; CDR3aa: ATSGVGTVEAF
v_gene: TRBV13; CDR3aa: ASSLVGGPGNTIY
v_gene: TRBV6-5; CDR3aa: ASSYTGQIPYGYT
v_gene: TRBV27; CDR3aa: ASSSSGQGSYEQY